The 30 T cell receptor beta chains below come from one sample, sequenced in a study of post-analysis software for immune sequencing data. Study observations and caveats: In patients, four to six TRBV segments were more frequent than in controls, with TRBV5-6, TRBV5-1 and TRBV20-1 among them.

The TCR beta cDNA libraries carried unique molecular identifiers. TCRdb independently ran MiXCR on the PCR reads; one entry per CDR3 protein. The table has hundreds of thousands of distinct CDR3 sequences, 25% to 30% seen once. The antigens for these receptors are not known. Sequences were obtained from blood. The receptors were sampled from a girl aged 10 to 17 with multiple sclerosis.

The chain recombines TRBV7-2 with TRBJ1-2; tentative D call: TRBD1 (6 bases). Trimming removed 3 bases at V and 8 bases at J, with 13 bases between. The CDR3 has 13 amino acids. From germline, CDR1 is SGHTA and CDR2 FQGNSA. This chain's CDR3 is CASSLEGEEGYTF. CDR3 nucleotide sequence: TGTGCCAGCAGCTTGGAGGGGGAAGAGGGCTACACCTTC. Combining the CDR3 with reference TRBV7-2 and TRBJ1-2 gives the whole variable domain GAGVSQSPSNKVTEKGKDVELRCDPISGHTALYWYRQSLGQGLEFLIYFQGNSAPDKSGLPSDRFSAERTGGSVSTLTIQRTQQEDSAVYLCASSLEGEEGYTFGSGTRLTVV.

V gene TRBV3-1 combines with J gene TRBJ1-5; no firm D call. The CDR3 totals 14 residues. The germline V gene encodes CDR1 LGHDT and CDR2 YNNKEL (reference sequence). V was shortened by 0 bases and J by 0 bases, with 3 bases between the two germline ends. The CDR3 nucleotides are TGTGCCAGCAGCCAAGATACTAGCAATCAGCCCCAGCATTTT. This translates into CASSQDTSNQPQHF.

The rearrangement joins TRBV20-1 to TRBJ2-5; a possible D gene is TRBD1 (5 bases). Matching the DNA end better, TRBJ2-7 makes the J call doubtful. CDR1 DFQATT and CDR2 SNEGSKA come from the germline V gene (reference sequence). CDR3 length: 13 residues. The CDR3 nucleotides read TGCAGTGCTAGTCGCCAGGGCCTCGACGAGCAGTACTTC. Translating gives CSASRQGLDEQYF.

This clonotype came up a few times. V is TRBV20-1 and J is TRBJ2-5; TRBD1 might be the D (5 bases). Trimming left V 1 base short and J 5 bases short, with 17 bases between. This CDR3 region has 15 residues. The germline V gene has CDR1 DFQATT and CDR2 SNEGSKA (reference sequence). The CDR3 loop reads CSARVPGRLAETQYF. CDR3 coding DNA: TGCAGTGCTAGAGTACCAGGGCGGCTTGCCGAGACCCAGTACTTC.

This clonotype was counted many times. This chain joins TRBV2 and TRBJ1-1; D gene uncertain. Deletions cut 7 bases from V and 2 bases from J, with 11 bases between. CDR3 length equals 13 residues. CDR1 and CDR2 from the germline V gene are SNHLY and FYNNEI. CDR3 nucleotides: TGTGCCAGCACCCTGTGGGGAAACACTGAAGCTTTCTTT. Encoded protein: CASTLWGNTEAFF.

This clonotype was seen more than once but under ten times. This chain links TRBV20-1 with TRBJ2-2; D not certain. Germline V gives CDR1 DFQATT, CDR2 SNEGSKA (reference sequence). The CDR3 runs to 12 residues. V was trimmed by 3 bases and J by 0 bases, leaving 2 bases between them. The CDR3 DNA sequence: TGCAGTGCTAGCCCGAACACCGGGGAGCTGTTTTTT. Its translation: CSASPNTGELFF.

The chain carries TRBV20-1 and TRBJ1-4; a possible D gene is TRBD1 (5 bases). The germline gives CDR1 DFQATT, CDR2 SNEGSKA (reference sequence). There are 15 residues in the CDR3. CDR3 in DNA: TGCGGGGTTAGTGGGGGAGATGCAACTAATGAAAAACTGTTTTTT. Its translation is CGVSGGDATNEKLFF.

This clonotype was seen a handful of times. The genes are TRBV2 and TRBJ2-1; D remains ambiguous. The CDR3 extends over 13 amino acids. Between the trimmed V and J ends, which lost 6 bases and 7 bases, there was a span of 13 bases. Germline V CDR1 and CDR2: SNHLY, FYNNEI. In DNA form, the CDR3 reads TGTGCCAGCAGGCCTTATCCCTCTAATGAGCAGTTCTTC. Residues: CASRPYPSNEQFF. Using reference TRBV2 and TRBJ2-1 for the parts outside the CDR3, the full variable domain is EPEVTQTPSHQVTQMGQEVILRCVPISNHLYFYWYRQILGQKVEFLVSFYNNEISEKSEIFDDQFSVERPDGSNFTLKIRSTKLEDSAMYFCASRPYPSNEQFFGPGTRLTVL.

The J gene is TRBJ2-3, the V gene TRBV5-1; 11 nucleotides agree with TRBD1. The CDR3 has 15 amino acids. Germline CDR1 SGHRS, CDR2 YFSETQ. Unmatched junction bases numbered 6, after V lost 4 bases and J lost 5 bases. As DNA, the CDR3 is TGCGCCAGCAGCCGCGGACAGGGGGCTAGAGATACGCAGTATTTT. As protein: CASSRGQGARDTQYF. Full variable domain (rest looked up from reference TRBV5-1 and TRBJ2-3): KAGVTQTPRYLIKTRGQQVTLSCSPISGHRSVSWYQQTPGQGLQFLFEYFSETQRNKGNFPGRFSGRQFSNSRSEMNVSTLELGDSALYLCASSRGQGARDTQYFGPGTRLTVL.

This clonotype was detected a few times. This sequence may be a read error, since a much larger clone differs from it by one base. This chain joins TRBV7-9 and TRBJ2-1; maybe TRBD2 (5 bases). The V and J ends lost 8 bases and 5 bases respectively, with 25 bases between them. The CDR3 is made up of 17 amino acids. Germline CDR1 and CDR2: SEHNR and FQNEAQ (reference sequence). The CDR3 sequence: CASSTTRSASRDNEQFF. The CDR3 region has the DNA TGTGCCAGCTCAACAACCAGAAGTGCTAGCAGAGACAATGAGCAGTTCTTC.

This clonotype was detected only a few times. The chain recombines TRBV5-1 with TRBJ2-1; 12 nucleotides line up with TRBD2. The germline V gene encodes CDR1 SGHRS and CDR2 YFSETQ. The junction had 5 bases not matched to a gene; V was cut back by 0 bases and J by 4 bases. The CDR3 has 17 amino acids. The CDR3 region has the DNA TGCGCCAGCAGCTTGGAACCGGGACTAGCGGGTTACAATGAGCAGTTCTTC. This translates into CASSLEPGLAGYNEQFF.

The chain employs TRBV4-3 and TRBJ2-1, with unresolved D. Trimming took 0 bases from V and 5 from J, leaving 11 bases between them. Germline values: CDR1 LGHNA, CDR2 YSLEER. This CDR3 contains 15 residues. This CDR3 reads CASSQDRVSHNEQFF. The CDR3 DNA follows: TGCGCCAGCAGCCAAGATCGGGTGAGCCACAATGAGCAGTTCTTC.

V is TRBV5-1 and J is TRBJ2-7, with D maybe TRBD1 (5 bases). The ends were cut back, 2 bases at V and 4 bases at J, with 13 bases in the middle. Germline CDR1 reads SGHRS; CDR2 reads YFSETQ. The CDR3 sequence is 14 residues long. The CDR3 DNA reads TGCGCCAGCAGCTTCCCAGGGAAGGGTTACGAGCAGTACTTC. Translation gives CASSFPGKGYEQYF.

The chain is built from TRBV11-2 and TRBJ2-3; D remains unclear. This CDR3 spans 15 amino acids. CDR1 and CDR2 (germline): SGHAT, FQNNGV. The germline V and J ends were trimmed by 5 bases and 1 base, with 13 bases remaining between them. This CDR3 is CASSPSAMGTDTQYF. In nucleotides, the CDR3 is TGTGCCAGCAGCCCCTCGGCTATGGGCACAGATACGCAGTATTTT.

Turning to this clonotype: One junction end does not reproduce the germline sequence, and a read error may be involved. The chain carries TRBV10-3 and TRBJ1-2, with 10 bases identical to TRBD1. CDR3 length: 14 residues. The germline V gene has CDR1 ENHRY and CDR2 SYGVKD. CDR3 amino acids: CAIRGDRGGYSYTF. The CDR3 nucleotides read TGTGCCATCAGGGGGGACAGGGGCGGCTATAGCTACACCTTC.

This sequence joins TRBV3-1 and TRBJ1-2; D is perhaps TRBD1 (5 bases). V was pared by 3 bases and J by 4 bases, with 9 bases between. CDR3 size: 13 residues. The germline V gene has CDR1 LGHDT and CDR2 YNNKEL (reference sequence). DNA of the CDR3: TGTGCCAGCAGCCAGGGGGGGTTCTATGGCTACACCTTC. Amino acid sequence: CASSQGGFYGYTF.

This clonotype was detected a few times. The rearrangement links TRBV4-3 to TRBJ2-5, with D unclear. The CDR3 spans 14 residues. V dropped 1 base and J dropped 7 bases, with 13 bases sitting between them. Per germline, CDR1 LGHNA and CDR2 YSLEER. CDR3 protein: CASSQVVHLGTQYF. CDR3 bases: TGCGCCAGCAGCCAAGTGGTCCATCTGGGGACCCAGTACTTC.

This clonotype appeared many times. The rearrangement uses TRBV5-1 and TRBJ2-3; 7 bases are shared with TRBD1. CDR3 length: 14 residues. Per germline, CDR1 SGHRS and CDR2 YFSETQ. J gave up 4 bases and V 0 bases, and 2 bases lay outside the gene matches. The CDR3 protein is CASSLGQGADTQYF. In DNA form, the CDR3 reads TGCGCCAGCAGCTTGGGACAGGGAGCAGATACGCAGTATTTT.

This clonotype was counted a few times. The rearrangement links TRBV12-3 or TRBV12-4 to TRBJ1-5, with a weak D call TRBD1 (5 bases). V was pared by 5 bases and J by 7 bases, with 15 bases between. CDR3 size: 14 residues. The CDR3 DNA follows: TGTGCCAGCAGTCCTCGGGGCCCGCTCCAGCCCCAGCATTTT. This encodes CASSPRGPLQPQHF.

This sequence joins TRBV7-2 and TRBJ1-2; D not resolved. CDR3 length: 15 amino acids. V was cut by 6 bases and J by 4 bases, with 18 bases left in between. CDR1 and CDR2 from the germline V gene are SGHTA and FQGNSA. In nucleotides, the CDR3 is TGTGCCAGCAGTCCGGCCGGGCCCTCCCCCTATGGCTACACCTTC. Translation: CASSPAGPSPYGYTF. The whole variable domain, remainder taken from reference TRBV7-2 and TRBJ1-2, is GAGVSQSPSNKVTEKGKDVELRCDPISGHTALYWYRQSLGQGLEFLIYFQGNSAPDKSGLPSDRFSAERTGGSVSTLTIQRTQQEDSAVYLCASSPAGPSPYGYTFGSGTRLTVV.

This clonotype turned up a few times. This chain links TRBV12-3 or TRBV12-4 with TRBJ2-1; the D gene is possibly TRBD2 (5 bases). V lost 5 bases to trimming and J lost 0 bases, with 20 bases between them. The CDR3 length is 18 residues. The CDR3 loop is CASSPIEYERASYNEQFF. In DNA form, the CDR3 reads TGTGCCAGCAGTCCCATCGAGTATGAGAGGGCCTCCTACAATGAGCAGTTCTTC.

This clonotype was recorded a few times. CDR3 in DNA: TGTGCCAGCAGCGTAGAGTGGAGTAACGCAGATACGCAGTATTTT. Protein sequence: CASSVEWSNADTQYF. The V call is TRBV9, the J call TRBJ2-3, with D unresolved. This CDR3 has 15 amino acids. Per the germline V gene, CDR1 is SGDLS and CDR2 is YYNGEE. V gave up 0 bases and J gave up 4 bases, with 12 bases separating them.

The table lists this clonotype with a few counts. The chain uses TRBV9 and TRBJ2-3; the D gene could be TRBD1 or TRBD2 (5 bases each). CDR3 length equals 16 residues. Germline CDR1 is SGDLS and CDR2 is YYNGEE. Trimming stripped 3 bases from V and 1 base from J, with 15 bases between. In nucleotides, the CDR3 is TGTGCCAGCAGCGACCGGGACCGATGGGGCACAGATACGCAGTATTTT. The encoded protein is CASSDRDRWGTDTQYF.

V is TRBV5-1 and J is TRBJ1-1, with D possibly being TRBD1 (5 bases). Germline V gene data show CDR1 as SGHRS and CDR2 as YFSETQ. The CDR3 spans 13 residues. The V end lost 10 bases, the J end lost 3 bases, and 16 bases lay between the germline ends. This CDR3 reads CADPEWGDTEAFF. Written as DNA, the CDR3 is TGCGCCGACCCGGAGTGGGGGGACACTGAAGCTTTCTTT.

In this sample, this clonotype turned up a few times. The chain links TRBV10-3 to TRBJ2-4; D not certain. The germline V and J ends were trimmed by 6 bases and 2 bases, with 14 bases remaining between them. The CDR3 runs 15 residues. From germline, CDR1 is ENHRY and CDR2 SYGVKD. The CDR3, as DNA: TGTGCCATCAGCGATCCTAGATCGACCAAAAACATTCAGTACTTC. Its protein is CAISDPRSTKNIQYF.

The table lists this clonotype with a few counts. The chain links TRBV11-2 to TRBJ2-7; no definite D call. Per the germline V gene, CDR1 is SGHAT and CDR2 is FQNNGV. The CDR3 sequence is 14 residues long. V was cut by 0 bases and J by 3 bases, with 9 bases left in between. CDR3 loop: CASSLDHMVYEQYF. CDR3 coding DNA: TGTGCCAGCAGCTTAGATCATATGGTCTACGAGCAGTACTTC.

V usage is TRBV27 and J usage is TRBJ2-5; TRBD2 agrees at 9 bases. Germline V gives CDR1 MNHEY, CDR2 SMNVEV (reference sequence). CDR3 length: 13 amino acids. After removal of 5 bases from V and 7 bases from J, the junction contained 5 bases not matched to a gene. CDR3 bases: TGTGCCAGCAGTCCTGGACTAGCGTGGACCCAGTACTTC. It is translated as CASSPGLAWTQYF.

V is TRBV6-1 and J is TRBJ1-5; D gene unclear. Germline V gene sequence: CDR1 MNHNS, CDR2 SASEGT. V was pared by 4 bases and J by 6 bases, with 10 bases between. The CDR3 length is 13 residues. CDR3 in DNA: TGTGCCAGCAGTGGTCCCGGGCCTCAGCCCCAGCATTTT. Residues: CASSGPGPQPQHF.

This chain connects TRBV29-1 to TRBJ2-5, with 12 bases that match TRBD2. The J call may be faulty, since TRBJ2-7 better matches the DNA end. The germline V gene has CDR1 SQVTM and CDR2 ANQGSEA. The CDR3 covers 16 residues. The CDR3 loop is CSAGTTRLAGDYEQYF. The CDR3 bases are TGCAGTGCCGGGACAACCAGACTAGCGGGAGACTACGAGCAGTACTTC.

About this clonotype: The junction and the germline gene differ at one end; a read error may be behind it. The genes are TRBV5-1 and TRBJ2-3; 9 bases match TRBD1. Looked up from germline, CDR1 is SGHRS and CDR2 is YFSETQ. This CDR3 is built from 15 residues. CDR3 sequence (DNA): TGCGCCAGCAGCTGGGCGGGACAGGGATCAGATACGCAGTGTTTT. Translation: CASSWAGQGSDTQCF.